Listed below are T cell receptor beta chains from one sample, sequenced in a study of blood T cell repertoires in COVID-19. TCRdb's copy holds only in-frame clones and misses some; the assay was immunoSEQ multiplex PCR. The table has more than 350,000 clones, 87% seen once; the top ten hold more than 9%. The sequenced sample was peripheral blood. These receptors all stem from a woman in her twenties or thirties with COVID-19, enrolled during active disease. Both conserved end residues are part of each CDR3. A D gene is named only where the DNA matches it firmly. Size is stated for part of the rows, as once, few or many counts, or as a class when the clone is expanded.

j_call clone_size d_call v_call cdr3_nt cdr3_aa
TRBJ2-1 - - TRBV27 TGTGCCAGCACACTCAGGGCGGATCTAGGTGAGCAGTTCTTC CASTLRADLGEQFF
TRBJ2-5 - TRBD2 TRBV7-2 TGTGCCAGCAGCACTGGGACTAGCGGGGATAAAGAGACCCAGTACTTC CASSTGTSGDKETQYF
TRBJ2-4 few - TRBV4-1 TGCGCCAGCAGCCGAACAGTAACAGGGCTAGCCAAAAACATTCAGTACTTC CASSRTVTGLAKNIQYF
TRBJ2-7 - TRBD1 TRBV28 TGTGCCAGCAGTTTTAATTTCGGGACAGACAACTACGAGCAGTACTTC CASSFNFGTDNYEQYF
TRBJ2-3 - - TRBV6-4 TGTGCCAGCAGTGCCCAGGGATCCGATACGCAGTATTTT CASSAQGSDTQYF
TRBJ1-3 - TRBD1 TRBV28 TGTGCCAGCAGAGGACAGGGCTCTGGAAACACCATATATTTT CASRGQGSGNTIYF
TRBJ2-4 - TRBD1 TRBV11-2 TGTGCCAGCAGCTTGGACAGGGGGGAGCTAGCCAAAAACATTCAGTACTTC CASSLDRGELAKNIQYF
TRBJ2-7 - - TRBV21-1 TGTGCCAGCAGCAAAAAGGGACCCCGGGACAGGCAGTACGAGCAGTACTTC CASSKKGPRDRQYEQYF
TRBJ1-5 - - TRBV3-1/TRBV3-2 TGTGCCAGCAGCCAGCGGGGCCATCAGCCCCAGCATTTT CASSQRGHQPQHF
TRBJ1-1 once - TRBV28 TGTGCCAGCTATATGTTACCGGGTACTGAAGCTTTCTTT CASYMLPGTEAFF
TRBJ1-5 - - TRBV6-5 TGTGCCAGCAGTTCGGGGGAGGGGGGCACCCAGCATTTT CASSSGEGGTQHF
TRBJ1-3 - TRBD1 TRBV5-1 TGCGCCAGCAGCTTGGCCGGGACAGGGGGCGGTGGAAACACCATATATTTT CASSLAGTGGGGNTIYF
TRBJ1-5 few - TRBV6-1 TGTGCCAGCAGTGAAGCGGGGGGGGGCAATCAGCCCCAGCATTTT CASSEAGGGNQPQHF
TRBJ1-4 - TRBD1 TRBV6-6 TGTGCCAGCAGGACAGGGGTTGGTGAAAAACTGTTTTTT CASRTGVGEKLFF
TRBJ1-5 - TRBD1 TRBV24-1 TGTGCCACCAGTGGGGGGACAGGGGGCAATCAGCCCCAGCATTTT CATSGGTGGNQPQHF
TRBJ2-5 - TRBD1 TRBV7-6 TGTGCCAGCAGCTTAGGGGTACAGGGGCGCCAGGGGACCCAGTACTTC CASSLGVQGRQGTQYF